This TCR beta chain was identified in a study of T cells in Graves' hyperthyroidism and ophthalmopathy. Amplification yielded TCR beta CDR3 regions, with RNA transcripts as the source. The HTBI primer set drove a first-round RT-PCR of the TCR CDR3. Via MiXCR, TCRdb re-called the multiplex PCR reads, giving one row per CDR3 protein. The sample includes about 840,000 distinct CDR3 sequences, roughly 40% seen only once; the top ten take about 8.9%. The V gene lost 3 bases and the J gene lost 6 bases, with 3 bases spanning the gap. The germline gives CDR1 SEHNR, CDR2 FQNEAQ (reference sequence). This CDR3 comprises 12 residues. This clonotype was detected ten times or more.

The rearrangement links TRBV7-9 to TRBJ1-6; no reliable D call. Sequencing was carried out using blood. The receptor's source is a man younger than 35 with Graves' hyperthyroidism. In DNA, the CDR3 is TGTGCCAGCAGCTTGACTAATTCACCCCTCCACTTT. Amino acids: CASSLTNSPLHF.